Shown below are 27 T cell receptor beta chains from a single sample sequenced in a study of cytomegalovirus exposure and HLA in healthy donors. PCR employed 60 Vbeta and 13 Jbeta primers. TCRdb's copy holds only in-frame clones and misses some; the assay was immunoSEQ multiplex PCR. The sample includes 150,000 to 200,000 clones, approximately 76% of them seen just once. The source material was PBMCs. These receptors all come from a female donor in good health and CMV-seronegative.

CDR3 region: CASSMGLSGPQHF. The CDR3, as DNA: TGTGCCAGTAGTATGGGTCTCTCGGGTCCCCAGCATTTT. The genes are TRBV19 and TRBJ1-5; no clear D. V gave up 3 bases and J gave up 10 bases, with 13 bases separating them. CDR3 length equals 13 residues. The germline CDR1 and CDR2 sequences are LNHDA and SQIVND (reference sequence).

The chain combines TRBV7-3 with TRBJ2-5, with 8 positions matching TRBD1. The end of the DNA fits TRBJ2-7 better, so the J call may be wrong. The germline V gene has CDR1 SGHTA and CDR2 FQGTGA. The CDR3 loop spans 15 amino acids. This chain's CDR3 is CASSFNGQGIDEQYF. CDR3 DNA sequence: TGTGCCAGCAGCTTCAACGGACAGGGAATCGACGAGCAGTACTTC.

This clone was recorded a few times. The CDR3 here is CAWSIGVNPSNTEAFF. The CDR3 bases are TGTGCCTGGAGTATCGGGGTCAATCCATCGAACACTGAAGCTTTCTTT. The chain joins TRBV30 to TRBJ1-1; D is unresolved. The germline V and J ends were trimmed by 2 bases and 1 base, with 17 bases remaining between them. This CDR3 contains 16 residues. Germline V gene sequence: CDR1 GTSNPN, CDR2 SVGIG (reference sequence). Variable domain in full (rest from reference TRBV30 and TRBJ1-1): SQTIHQWPATLVQPVGSPLSLECTVEGTSNPNLYWYRQAAGRGLQLLFYSVGIGQISSEVPQNLSASRPQDRQFILSSKKLLLSDSGFYLCAWSIGVNPSNTEAFFGQGTRLTVV.

This clone was counted between two and nine times. This chain joins TRBV4-1 and TRBJ2-7; 7 bases align to TRBD1. This CDR3 is built from 18 residues. V lost 0 bases and J lost 5; bases outside the gene matches: 16. Germline-derived CDR1 and CDR2 are MGHRA and YSYEKL. CDR3 DNA sequence: TGCGCCAGCAGCCAAGATAATCCCCCCGTACAGGGGATCCACGAGCAGTACTTC. Its protein is CASSQDNPPVQGIHEQYF.

V and J are TRBV10-3 and TRBJ2-2; D gene unclear. This CDR3 is 15 amino acids long. V was trimmed by 8 bases and J by 1 base, leaving 14 bases between them. Germline values: CDR1 ENHRY, CDR2 SYGVKD. CDR3 loop: CAIRVDNLNTGELFF. The CDR3 bases are TGTGCCATCCGAGTTGACAACTTGAACACCGGGGAGCTGTTTTTT.

This chain uses TRBV9 with TRBJ2-1; 9 bases align to TRBD2. The CDR3 runs 15 residues. Germline V gene sequence: CDR1 SGDLS, CDR2 YYNGEE. V lost 0 bases and J lost 8; bases outside the gene matches: 6. This CDR3 reads CASSVVLAGLDEQFF. The CDR3 coding sequence is TGTGCCAGCAGCGTAGTTCTAGCGGGACTTGATGAGCAGTTCTTC. Using reference TRBV9 and TRBJ2-1 for the parts outside the CDR3, the full variable domain is DSGVTQTPKHLITATGQRVTLRCSPRSGDLSVYWYQQSLDQGLQFLIQYYNGEERAKGNILERFSAQQFPDLHSELNLSSLELGDSALYFCASSVVLAGLDEQFFGPGTRLTVL.

This chain connects TRBV2 to TRBJ2-1; 14 bases agree with TRBD2. Germline V lookup: CDR1 SNHLY, CDR2 FYNNEI. This CDR3 has 14 amino acids. The ends lost 3 bases at V and 10 bases at J; junction bases unmatched: 2. The CDR3 is CASSDGTSGGEQFF. The CDR3, as DNA: TGTGCCAGCAGTGACGGGACTAGCGGGGGCGAGCAGTTCTTC.

The rearrangement uses TRBV7-2 and TRBJ2-1; D not certain. Germline V CDR1 and CDR2: SGHTA, FQGNSA. The CDR3 loop spans 15 amino acids. Trimming pared 5 bases from V and 0 bases from J, leaving 11 bases between. The CDR3 protein is CASSTNPSSYNEQFF. DNA of the CDR3: TGTGCCAGCAGCACTAACCCGAGCTCCTACAATGAGCAGTTCTTC.

This clone was seen a handful of times. This rearrangement joins TRBV6-5 to TRBJ2-1; D is perhaps TRBD1 (5 bases). The CDR3 runs 13 residues. Trimming removed 8 bases from V and 5 bases from J, with 13 bases in between. Germline V gene data show CDR1 as MNHEY and CDR2 as SVGAGI. The CDR3 region is CASWQGKNNEQFF. DNA for the CDR3: TGTGCCAGCTGGCAGGGAAAGAACAATGAGCAGTTCTTC.

This chain uses TRBV5-4 with TRBJ2-1; D remains ambiguous. This CDR3 is built from 14 residues. Germline CDR1 reads SGHNT; CDR2 reads YYREEE (reference sequence). Trimming removed 0 bases from V and 4 bases from J, with 8 bases in between. CDR3 nucleotides: TGTGCCAGCAGCTTGGTGTTAGTTTACAATGAGCAGTTCTTC. Protein: CASSLVLVYNEQFF.

This sequence joins TRBV4-1 and TRBJ1-3, with 10 bases fitting TRBD1. Germline values: CDR1 MGHRA, CDR2 YSYEKL. The CDR3 is 15 residues long. V trimming: 3 bases; J trimming: 2 bases; junction bases outside the gene matches: 1. The CDR3 bases are TGCGCCAGCAGCCACGGGACAGGGGCTGGAAACACCATATATTTT. Amino acids: CASSHGTGAGNTIYF.

V usage is TRBV6-5 and J usage is TRBJ2-1, with TRBD2 identical over 8 bases. This CDR3 is built from 16 residues. The germline V gene has CDR1 MNHEY and CDR2 SVGAGI. V was clipped by 2 bases and J by 4 bases; unmatched bases: 7. The CDR3 bases are TGTGCCAGCAGTTACGGGAGCGCGGGAGGTTACAATGAGCAGTTCTTC. Amino acids: CASSYGSAGGYNEQFF.

This clone has a handful of counts. The chain links TRBV10-1 to TRBJ2-5, with a tentative D call TRBD1 (5 bases). This CDR3 contains 13 residues. Trimming removed 4 bases at V and 3 bases at J, with 9 bases between. Germline CDR1 WNHNN, CDR2 SYGVQD (reference sequence). The CDR3 DNA reads as TGCGCCAGCAGTGCCCCAGGGAAAGAGACCCAGTACTTC. Translated, it gives CASSAPGKETQYF.

J is TRBJ1-3 and V is TRBV5-5; D gene unclear. Trimming stripped 4 bases from V and 4 bases from J, with 18 bases between. Germline V gene data show CDR1 as SGHKS and CDR2 as YYEKEE (reference sequence). This CDR3 comprises 16 residues. DNA for the CDR3: TGTGCCAGCAGCATGACAAGCACACCGGTAGGAAACACCATATATTTT. It codes for CASSMTSTPVGNTIYF.

The genes are TRBV2 and TRBJ1-1; D gene ambiguous. This CDR3 spans 13 amino acids. Germline lookup yields CDR1 SNHLY and CDR2 FYNNEI. With 7 bases removed from V and 2 bases from J, the gap between germline ends came to 11 bases. CDR3 in amino acids: CASNTDLNTEAFF. The CDR3, as DNA: TGTGCCAGCAATACAGATCTAAACACTGAAGCTTTCTTT.

V gene TRBV9 combines with J gene TRBJ2-7, with 9 bases matching TRBD1. V gave up 3 bases and J gave up 2 bases; unmatched junction bases: 6. CDR1 is SGDLS and CDR2 is YYNGEE in the germline V gene. CDR3 size: 15 residues. CDR3 residues: CASSASGTGPYEQYF. The DNA of the CDR3 is TGTGCCAGCAGCGCCTCCGGGACAGGGCCCTACGAGCAGTACTTC.

The V gene is TRBV27, the J gene TRBJ1-1, with 9 positions matching TRBD1. The CDR3 spans 15 residues. Germline V gene data show CDR1 as MNHEY and CDR2 as SMNVEV (reference sequence). Unmatched junction bases numbered 12, after V lost 9 bases and J lost 4 bases. The CDR3 region has the DNA TGTGCCAGTAAAATTACAGGGGGCGCGGGCACTGAAGCTTTCTTT. It specifies CASKITGGAGTEAFF.

The rearrangement links TRBV18 to TRBJ2-3; the D gene is possibly TRBD2 (5 bases). Trimming pared 6 bases from V and 1 base from J, leaving 8 bases between. From germline, CDR1 is KGHSH and CDR2 LQKENI. This CDR3 spans 13 amino acids. The CDR3 bases are TGTGCCAGCTCTCCCGGGGGCACAGATACGCAGTATTTT. It encodes CASSPGGTDTQYF.

This clone was detected a few times. The gene calls are TRBV7-3 and TRBJ2-3, with D possibly being TRBD2 (6 bases). There are 17 residues in the CDR3. V lost 3 bases and J 4 bases, leaving 20 bases between the germline ends. The germline V gene has CDR1 SGHTA and CDR2 FQGTGA. The CDR3: CASSFYGGLTGADTQYF. In nucleotides, the CDR3 is TGTGCCAGCAGCTTTTATGGAGGGCTGACTGGCGCAGATACGCAGTATTTT.

The rearrangement links TRBV6-1 to TRBJ2-3, with D maybe TRBD1 (5 bases). V was pared by 6 bases and J by 4 bases, with 14 bases between. Germline loops: CDR1 MNHNS, CDR2 SASEGT. CDR3 length equals 14 residues. Written as DNA, the CDR3 is TGTGCCAGCAGGGACACAGCTACCTCAGATACGCAGTATTTT. It encodes CASRDTATSDTQYF.

The chain has TRBV5-1 and TRBJ2-5; 9 nucleotides agree with TRBD2. The CDR3 runs 15 residues. With 0 bases clipped from V and 3 bases from J, the junction kept 3 bases outside the gene matches. Germline V gene lookup returns CDR1 SGHRS and CDR2 YFSETQ. The CDR3 here is CASSLGASGKETQYF. The CDR3 nucleotides read TGCGCCAGCAGCTTGGGAGCTAGCGGGAAAGAGACCCAGTACTTC.

The V call is TRBV5-1, the J call TRBJ2-1; 10 bases line up with TRBD2. V shed 3 bases, J shed 8 bases, and the junction held 11 bases outside the gene matches. The CDR3 sequence is 16 residues long. Germline V lookup: CDR1 SGHRS, CDR2 YFSETQ. DNA of the CDR3: TGCGCCAGCAGCTCCACTCAGCGGGAGGGCCGGGATGAGCAGTTCTTC. It translates to CASSSTQREGRDEQFF.

The CDR3 spells CASEPGLAGNNEQFF. CDR3 nucleotide sequence: TGTGCCAGCGAACCGGGACTAGCGGGAAACAATGAGCAGTTCTTC. The chain joins TRBV7-9 to TRBJ2-1, with 13 nucleotides matching TRBD2. Trimming removed 8 bases from V and 5 bases from J; junction bases left unmatched: 6. Germline CDR1 and CDR2: SEHNR and FQNEAQ (reference sequence). CDR3 length equals 15 residues.

The chain carries TRBV29-1 and TRBJ2-3; weak D call: TRBD1 (6 bases). From germline, CDR1 is SQVTM and CDR2 ANQGSEA. V was trimmed by 0 bases and J by 5 bases, leaving 12 bases between them. This CDR3 is 14 amino acids long. The CDR3 DNA reads as TGCAGCGTTGAAGATCAGGGGACGGGAGATACGCAGTATTTT. Its translation: CSVEDQGTGDTQYF.

The chain combines TRBV2 with TRBJ2-3, with no clear D. The V gene lost 2 bases and the J gene lost 0 bases, with 6 bases spanning the gap. Germline V gene data show CDR1 as SNHLY and CDR2 as FYNNEI. CDR3 length: 14 amino acids. The CDR3 coding sequence is TGTGCCAGCAGTGAACAACTAAGCACAGATACGCAGTATTTT. It specifies CASSEQLSTDTQYF.

The chain is built from TRBV7-6 and TRBJ1-3; no firm D call. V was cut by 5 bases and J by 2 bases, with 16 bases left in between. CDR1 is SGHVS, CDR2 FNYEAQ, per germline. The CDR3 loop spans 16 amino acids. The CDR3 region is CASSTREGFTGNTIYF. The CDR3 nucleotides are TGTGCCAGCAGCACTAGGGAGGGTTTCACTGGAAACACCATATATTTT.

V usage is TRBV6-6 and J usage is TRBJ1-5, with D tentatively TRBD1 (6 bases). CDR1 is MNHNY, CDR2 SVGAGI, per germline (reference sequence). Trimming took off 2 bases at V and 2 bases at J, with 7 bases between the two ends. This CDR3 contains 14 residues. The CDR3, as DNA: TGTGCCAGCAGTTACCCAGGGGGCAATCAGCCCCAGCATTTT. This codes for CASSYPGGNQPQHF.